This T cell receptor beta chain was identified in a study of blood T cell repertoires in COVID-19. Study context: The United States, Italy and Spain provided the acute and convalescent COVID-19 samples. Sources were T cells, B-cell-depleted T cells, or PBMCs; the material itself was cDNA or gDNA.

Authors' data handling: Reference gene primer amplification gave nucleated cell count estimates. TCRdb keeps only in-frame clones here, not all; method: immunoSEQ multiplex PCR. The DNA was the basis for D and trimming; V, J and clone size are from that table. The repertoire has 210,000 or so clones, roughly 80% of them found once; the top ten carry under 11%. The receptor comes from a woman aged 80 or over with acute or convalescent COVID-19. The sample taken for sequencing was peripheral blood.

The CDR3 reads CASSYRAGGQGTDTQYF. The CDR3 region has the DNA TGCGCCAGCAGCTATCGAGCGGGGGGACAGGGGACAGATACGCAGTATTTT. The gene calls are TRBV5-1 and TRBJ2-3; TRBD1 might be the D (10 bases). The germline V gene has CDR1 SGHRS and CDR2 YFSETQ. The V gene lost 3 bases and the J gene lost 3 bases, with 20 bases spanning the gap. The CDR3 runs to 17 residues.